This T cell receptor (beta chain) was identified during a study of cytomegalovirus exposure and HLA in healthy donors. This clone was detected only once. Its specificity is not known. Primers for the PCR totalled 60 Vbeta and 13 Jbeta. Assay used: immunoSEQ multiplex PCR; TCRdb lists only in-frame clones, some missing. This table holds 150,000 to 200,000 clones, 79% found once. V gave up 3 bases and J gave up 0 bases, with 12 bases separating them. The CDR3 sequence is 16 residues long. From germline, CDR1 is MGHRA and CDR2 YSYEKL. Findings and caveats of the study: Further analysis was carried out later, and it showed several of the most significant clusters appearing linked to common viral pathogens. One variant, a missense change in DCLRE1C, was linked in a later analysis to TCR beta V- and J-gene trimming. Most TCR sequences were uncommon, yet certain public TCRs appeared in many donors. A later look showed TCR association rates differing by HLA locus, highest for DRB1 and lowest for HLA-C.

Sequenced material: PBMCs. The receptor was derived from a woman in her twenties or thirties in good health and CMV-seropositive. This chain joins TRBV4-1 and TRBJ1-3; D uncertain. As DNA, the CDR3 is TGCGCCAGCAGCCACGGAGCATCGAGCTCTGGAAACACCATATATTTT. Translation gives CASSHGASSSGNTIYF.